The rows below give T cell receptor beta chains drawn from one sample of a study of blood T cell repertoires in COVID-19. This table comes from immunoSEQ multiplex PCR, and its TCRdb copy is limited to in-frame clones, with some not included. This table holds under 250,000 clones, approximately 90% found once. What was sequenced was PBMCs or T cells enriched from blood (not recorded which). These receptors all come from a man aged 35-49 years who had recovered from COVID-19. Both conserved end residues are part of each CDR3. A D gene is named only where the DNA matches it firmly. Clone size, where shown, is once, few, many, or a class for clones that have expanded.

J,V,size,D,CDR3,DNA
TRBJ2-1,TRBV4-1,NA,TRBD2,CASSQGTSGSDEQFF,TGCGCCAGCAGCCAAGGGACTAGCGGGAGTGATGAGCAGTTCTTC
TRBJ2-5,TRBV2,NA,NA,CASRDTGGETQYF,TGTGCCAGCAGGGACACCGGGGGAGAGACCCAGTACTTC
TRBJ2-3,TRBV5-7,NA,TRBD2,CASSCRGGPLNDTQYF,TGTGCCAGCAGCTGTCGCGGGGGGCCCTTAAACGATACGCAGTATTTT
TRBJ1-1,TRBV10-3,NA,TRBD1,CAISGQASASTEAFF,TGTGCCATCAGCGGACAGGCCTCTGCGAGTACTGAAGCTTTCTTT
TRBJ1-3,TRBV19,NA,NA,CASSISALSGNTIYF,TGTGCCAGTAGTATTTCAGCGCTATCTGGAAACACCATATATTTT
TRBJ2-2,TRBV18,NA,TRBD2,CASSVAGATGELFF,TGTGCCAGCTCAGTAGCGGGAGCTACCGGGGAGCTGTTTTTT
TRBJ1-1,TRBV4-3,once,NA,CASSQDPLGGATEAFF,TGCGCCAGCAGCCAAGACCCACTGGGGGGGGCCACTGAAGCTTTCTTT
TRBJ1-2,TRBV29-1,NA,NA,CSVWTDDGYTF,TGCAGCGTTTGGACAGACGATGGCTACACCTTC
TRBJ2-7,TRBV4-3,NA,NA,CASSQWLASSYEQYF,TGCGCCAGCAGCCAATGGCTAGCGTCCTCCTACGAGCAGTACTTC
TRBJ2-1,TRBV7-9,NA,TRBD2,CASSLSTLSGGTEQFF,TGTGCCAGCAGCTTGTCGACCCTTAGCGGGGGGACTGAGCAGTTCTTC
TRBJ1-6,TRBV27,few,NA,CASSRTNSPLHF,TGTGCCAGCAGCCGCACAAATTCACCCCTCCACTTT
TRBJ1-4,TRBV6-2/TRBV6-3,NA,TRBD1,CASSFTGVDNEKLFF,TGTGCCAGCAGCTTTACAGGGGTCGATAATGAAAAACTGTTTTTT
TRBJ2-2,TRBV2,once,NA,CASRADSTGELFF,TGTGCCAGCAGAGCGGACAGTACCGGGGAGCTGTTTTTT
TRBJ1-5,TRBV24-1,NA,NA,CATSDFRDQPQHF,TGTGCCACCAGTGATTTCAGGGATCAGCCCCAGCATTTT
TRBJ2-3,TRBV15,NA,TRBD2,CATSRDWAGGGGDTQYF,TGTGCCACCAGCAGAGATTGGGCGGGAGGGGGTGGAGATACGCAGTATTTT
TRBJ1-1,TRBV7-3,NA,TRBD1,CASSLTGTDPFVFF,TGTGCCAGCAGCTTAACCGGGACAGACCCCTTCGTTTTCTTT
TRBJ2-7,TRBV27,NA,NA,CASSLSSGVGYEQYF,TGTGCCAGCAGTTTATCCTCGGGGGTTGGGTACGAGCAGTACTTC
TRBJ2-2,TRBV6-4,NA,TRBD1,CASSQHGQGATGELFF,TGTGCCAGCAGTCAACACGGACAGGGGGCCACCGGGGAGCTGTTTTTT
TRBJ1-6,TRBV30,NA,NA,CAWSVTSGPLHF,TGTGCCTGGAGTGTAACGAGCGGACCCCTCCACTTT
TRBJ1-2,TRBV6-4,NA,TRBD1,CASSEQGPAGYTF,TGTGCCAGCAGTGAACAGGGGCCGGCTGGCTACACCTTC
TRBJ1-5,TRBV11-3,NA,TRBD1,CASSFRGHQPQHF,TGTGCCAGCAGTTTTAGGGGGCATCAGCCCCAGCATTTT
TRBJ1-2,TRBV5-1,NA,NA,CASSLLQSNYGYTF,TGCGCCAGCAGCTTGTTACAGAGCAACTATGGCTACACCTTC
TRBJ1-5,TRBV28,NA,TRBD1,CASSLRQGARNQPQHF,TGTGCCAGCAGTTTAAGACAGGGGGCCCGCAATCAGCCCCAGCATTTT
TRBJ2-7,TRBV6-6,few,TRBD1,CATSRGTGSSYEQYF,TGTGCCACCTCACGCGGGACAGGGAGCTCCTACGAGCAGTACTTC